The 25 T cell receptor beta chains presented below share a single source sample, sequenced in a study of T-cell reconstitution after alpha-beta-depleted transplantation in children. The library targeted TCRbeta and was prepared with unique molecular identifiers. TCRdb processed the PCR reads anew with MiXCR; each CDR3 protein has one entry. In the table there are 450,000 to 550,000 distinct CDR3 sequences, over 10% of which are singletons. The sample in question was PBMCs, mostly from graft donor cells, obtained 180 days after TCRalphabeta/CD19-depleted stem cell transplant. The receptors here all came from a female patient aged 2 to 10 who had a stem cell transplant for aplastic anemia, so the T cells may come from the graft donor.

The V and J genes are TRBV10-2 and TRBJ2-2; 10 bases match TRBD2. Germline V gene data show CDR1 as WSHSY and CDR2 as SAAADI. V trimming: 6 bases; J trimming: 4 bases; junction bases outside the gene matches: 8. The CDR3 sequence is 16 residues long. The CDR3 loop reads CASRRTSGLFTGELFF. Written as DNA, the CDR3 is TGCGCCAGCAGGAGGACTAGCGGCCTGTTCACCGGGGAGCTGTTTTTT.

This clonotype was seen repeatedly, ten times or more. CDR3 coding DNA: TGTGCCAGCAGCCCGGGACAGGGGCAGGGCTACACCTTC. Protein product: CASSPGQGQGYTF. The chain recombines TRBV12-3 or TRBV12-4 with TRBJ1-2; 10 bases map to TRBD1. The CDR3 is 13 residues long. The V and J ends lost 6 bases and 8 bases, in that order; junction bases with no gene match: 6.

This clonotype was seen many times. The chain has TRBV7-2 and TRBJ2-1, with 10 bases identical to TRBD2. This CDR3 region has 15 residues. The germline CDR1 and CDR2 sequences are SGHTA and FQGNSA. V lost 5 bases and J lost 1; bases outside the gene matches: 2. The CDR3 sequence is CASSRTSGSYNEQFF. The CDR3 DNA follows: TGTGCCAGCAGCCGGACTAGCGGATCCTACAATGAGCAGTTCTTC.

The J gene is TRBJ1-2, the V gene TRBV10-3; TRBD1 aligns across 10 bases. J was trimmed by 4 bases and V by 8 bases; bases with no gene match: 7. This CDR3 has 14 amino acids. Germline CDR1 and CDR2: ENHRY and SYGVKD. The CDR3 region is CAISPGTGVYGYTF. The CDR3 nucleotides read TGTGCCATCTCACCCGGGACAGGGGTCTATGGCTACACCTTC.

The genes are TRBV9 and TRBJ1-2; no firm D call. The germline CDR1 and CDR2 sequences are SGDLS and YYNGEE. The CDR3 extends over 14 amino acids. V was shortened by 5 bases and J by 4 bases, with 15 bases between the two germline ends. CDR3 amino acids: CASSRSRGGYGYTF. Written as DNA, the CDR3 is TGTGCCAGCAGTCGTTCCCGGGGAGGCTATGGCTACACCTTC.

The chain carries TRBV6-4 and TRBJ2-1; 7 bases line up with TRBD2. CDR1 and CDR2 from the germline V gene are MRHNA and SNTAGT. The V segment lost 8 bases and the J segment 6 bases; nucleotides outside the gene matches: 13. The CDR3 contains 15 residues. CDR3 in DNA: TGTGCCAGCCGCTTCGAGGGAGGGCCTTTCAATGAGCAGTTCTTC. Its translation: CASRFEGGPFNEQFF.

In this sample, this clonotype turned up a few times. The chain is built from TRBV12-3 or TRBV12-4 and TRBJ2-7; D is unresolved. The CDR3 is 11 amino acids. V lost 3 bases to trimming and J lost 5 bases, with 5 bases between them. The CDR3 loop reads CASSFRHEQYF. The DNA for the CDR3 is TGTGCCAGCAGTTTCAGACACGAGCAGTACTTC.

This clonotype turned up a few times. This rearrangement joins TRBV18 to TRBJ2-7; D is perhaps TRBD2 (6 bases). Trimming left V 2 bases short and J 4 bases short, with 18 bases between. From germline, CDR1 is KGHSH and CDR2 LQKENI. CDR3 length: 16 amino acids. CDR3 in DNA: TGTGCCAGCTCACCAATAGCGACCGGAGGGGCTTACGAGCAGTACTTC. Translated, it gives CASSPIATGGAYEQYF.

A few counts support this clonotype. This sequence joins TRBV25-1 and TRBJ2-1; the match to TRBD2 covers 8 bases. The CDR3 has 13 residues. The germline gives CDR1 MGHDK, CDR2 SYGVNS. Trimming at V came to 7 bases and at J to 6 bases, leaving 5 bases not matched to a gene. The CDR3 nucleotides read TGTGCCAGCAAGGCGGGAGGCGTCAATGAGCAGTTCTTC. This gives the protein CASKAGGVNEQFF.

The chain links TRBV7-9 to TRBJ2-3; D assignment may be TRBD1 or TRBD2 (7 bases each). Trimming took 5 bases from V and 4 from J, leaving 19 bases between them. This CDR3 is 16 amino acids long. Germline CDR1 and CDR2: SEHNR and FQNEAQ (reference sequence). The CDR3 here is CASSPGGVRAADTQYF. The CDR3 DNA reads TGTGCCAGCAGCCCAGGGGGGGTCAGGGCGGCAGATACGCAGTATTTT.

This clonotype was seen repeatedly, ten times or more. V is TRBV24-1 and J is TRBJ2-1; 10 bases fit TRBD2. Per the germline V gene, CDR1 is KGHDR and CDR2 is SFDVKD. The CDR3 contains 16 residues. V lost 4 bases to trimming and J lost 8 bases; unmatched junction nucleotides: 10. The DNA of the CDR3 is TGTGCCACCAGTGAGAAGCGGGAGGGCCAGATGGATGAGCAGTTCTTC. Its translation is CATSEKREGQMDEQFF.

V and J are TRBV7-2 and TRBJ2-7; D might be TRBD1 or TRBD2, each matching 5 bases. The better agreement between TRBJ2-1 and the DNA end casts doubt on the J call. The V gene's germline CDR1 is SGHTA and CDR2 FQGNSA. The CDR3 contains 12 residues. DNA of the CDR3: TGTGCCAGCAGCTTAGCAGAGGGGATTCAGTTCTTC. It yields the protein CASSLAEGIQFF.

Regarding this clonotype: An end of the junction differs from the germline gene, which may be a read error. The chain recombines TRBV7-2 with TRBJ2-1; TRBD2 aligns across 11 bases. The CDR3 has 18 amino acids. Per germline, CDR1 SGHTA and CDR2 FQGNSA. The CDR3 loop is CASSLASGRAHSCNEQFF. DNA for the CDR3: TGTGCCAGCAGCTTAGCTAGCGGGAGGGCCCATTCCTGCAATGAGCAGTTCTTC.

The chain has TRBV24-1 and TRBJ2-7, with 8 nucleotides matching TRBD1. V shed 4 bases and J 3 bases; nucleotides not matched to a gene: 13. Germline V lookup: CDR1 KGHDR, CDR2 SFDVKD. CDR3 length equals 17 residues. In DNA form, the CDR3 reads TGTGCCACCAGTGACTGGACAGGGCTGCCCTCCTACTACGAGCAGTACTTC. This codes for CATSDWTGLPSYYEQYF.

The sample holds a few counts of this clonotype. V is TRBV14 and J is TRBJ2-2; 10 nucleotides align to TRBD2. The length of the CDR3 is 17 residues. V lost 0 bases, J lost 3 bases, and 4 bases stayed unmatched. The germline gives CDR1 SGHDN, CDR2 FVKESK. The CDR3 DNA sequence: TGTGCCAGCAGCCAAGATTGGCTAGCGGGAGACACCGGGGAGCTGTTTTTT. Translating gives CASSQDWLAGDTGELFF.

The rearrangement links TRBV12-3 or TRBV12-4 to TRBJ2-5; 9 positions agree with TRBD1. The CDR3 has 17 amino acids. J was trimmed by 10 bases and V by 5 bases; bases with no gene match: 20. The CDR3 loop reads CASSRDRVYSGVENQYF. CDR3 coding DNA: TGTGCCAGCAGTAGGGACAGGGTATATTCGGGAGTCGAAAACCAGTACTTC.

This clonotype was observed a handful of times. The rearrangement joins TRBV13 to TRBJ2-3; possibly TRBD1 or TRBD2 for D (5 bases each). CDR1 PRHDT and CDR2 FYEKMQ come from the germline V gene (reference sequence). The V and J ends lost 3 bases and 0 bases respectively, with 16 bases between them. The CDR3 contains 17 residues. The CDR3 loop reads CASSFGAGAASTDTQYF. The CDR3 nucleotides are TGTGCCAGCAGCTTCGGTGCCGGGGCCGCCAGCACAGATACGCAGTATTTT.

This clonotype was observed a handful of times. In nucleotides, the CDR3 is TGTGCCAGCAGTTTCGGACAGACACAAGAGACCCAGTACTTC. Protein product: CASSFGQTQETQYF. V gene TRBV12-3 or TRBV12-4 combines with J gene TRBJ2-5, with D perhaps TRBD1 (6 bases). V lost 3 bases and J 2 bases, leaving 10 bases between the germline ends. CDR3 length: 14 residues.

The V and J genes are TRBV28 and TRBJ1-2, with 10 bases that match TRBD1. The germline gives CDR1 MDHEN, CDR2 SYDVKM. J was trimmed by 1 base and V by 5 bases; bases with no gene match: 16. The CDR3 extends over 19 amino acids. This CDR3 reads CASSPLNFRDRGFNYGYTF. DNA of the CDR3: TGTGCCAGCAGTCCGCTTAATTTCCGGGACAGGGGTTTTAACTATGGCTACACCTTC.

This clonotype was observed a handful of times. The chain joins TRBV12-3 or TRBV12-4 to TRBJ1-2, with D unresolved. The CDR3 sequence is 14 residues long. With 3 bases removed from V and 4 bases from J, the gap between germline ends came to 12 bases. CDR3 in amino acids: CASSLRQETYGYTF. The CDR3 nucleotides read TGTGCCAGCAGTTTGCGCCAAGAAACCTATGGCTACACCTTC.

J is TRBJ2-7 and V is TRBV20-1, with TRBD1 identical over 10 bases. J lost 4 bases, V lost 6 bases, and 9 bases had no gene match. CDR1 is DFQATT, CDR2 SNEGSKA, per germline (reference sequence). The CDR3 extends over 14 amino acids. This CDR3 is CSARARDRGYEQYF. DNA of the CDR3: TGCAGTGCGAGGGCCCGGGACAGGGGTTACGAGCAGTACTTC.

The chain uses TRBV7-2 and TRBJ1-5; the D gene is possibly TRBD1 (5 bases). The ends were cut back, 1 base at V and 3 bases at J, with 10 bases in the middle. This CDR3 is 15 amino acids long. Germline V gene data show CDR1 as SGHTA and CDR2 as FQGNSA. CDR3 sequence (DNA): TGTGCCAGCAGCTTAGGCGCAGGGACCAATCAGCCCCAGCATTTT. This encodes CASSLGAGTNQPQHF.

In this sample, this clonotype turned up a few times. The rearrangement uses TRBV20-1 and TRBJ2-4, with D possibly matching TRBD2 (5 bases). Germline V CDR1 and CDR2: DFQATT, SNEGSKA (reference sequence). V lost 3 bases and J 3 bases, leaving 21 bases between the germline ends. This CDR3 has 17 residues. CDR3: CSASPPDYDSGKNIQYF. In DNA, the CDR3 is TGCAGTGCTAGTCCCCCCGACTACGATTCGGGCAAAAACATTCAGTACTTC.

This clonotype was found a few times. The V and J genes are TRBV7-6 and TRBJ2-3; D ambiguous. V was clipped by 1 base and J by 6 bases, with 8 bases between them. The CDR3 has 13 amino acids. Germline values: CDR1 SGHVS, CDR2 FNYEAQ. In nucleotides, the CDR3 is TGTGCCAGCAGCTTAGATACGAGGGATACGCAGTATTTT. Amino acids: CASSLDTRDTQYF.

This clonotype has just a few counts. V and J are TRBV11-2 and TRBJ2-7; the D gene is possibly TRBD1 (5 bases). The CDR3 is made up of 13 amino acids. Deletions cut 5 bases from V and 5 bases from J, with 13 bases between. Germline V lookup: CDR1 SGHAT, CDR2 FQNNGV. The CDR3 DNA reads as TGTGCCAGCAGCCTGGGCAGGGTTCACGAGCAGTACGTC. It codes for CASSLGRVHEQYV.